Listed below are T cell receptor beta chains from one sample, sequenced in a study of OX40 agonist ivuxolimab in advanced cancers. Using immunoSEQ multiplex PCR, the repertoire was profiled, and TCRdb retains in-frame clones only, with some absent. This table has approximately 77,000 clones, about 84% appearing once. Sequencing used CD4+ or CD8+ T cells sorted from blood, obtained in a trial of the OX40 agonist ivuxolimab. These receptors were taken from an adult with an advanced solid tumor such as melanoma, head and neck, liver or kidney cancer. Each CDR3 is given with its conserved first and last residue.

v_call cdr3_length cdr3_aa
TRBV7-9 15 CASSLKGGPYNEQFF
TRBV10-3 14 CAISEPTELYGYTF
TRBV9 13 CASSVAATDTQYF
TRBV14 15 CASSRSGGYSYEQYF
TRBV4-3 14 CASSQSGLVTEQFF
TRBV27 13 CASAALAQETQYF
TRBV2 14 CASSVSRTGYGYTF
TRBV10-3 15 CAISEGAGQTHEQYF
TRBV7-2 15 CASSPRGGREETQYF
TRBV5-4 13 CASSLDRDQPQHF
TRBV6-6 11 CASSPDYGYTF
TRBV7-2 14 CASSSDPTYNEQFF
TRBV18 14 CASSPRQEGTTQHF
TRBV7-9 14 CASSSGLAPDTQYF
TRBV7-9 15 CASSRPGSGANVLTF
TRBV5-1 14 CASSWGDNSYEQYF
TRBV29-1 15 CSVVPGFNSPYEQYF
TRBV6-6 14 CASSSDTGANVLTF
TRBV6-1 15 CASRPTSGQTYEQYF
TRBV2 12 CASSIGGVSAFF
TRBV2 16 CASRNIDSYSGNTIYF
TRBV19 14 CASKDRGRTDTQYF
TRBV18 16 CASSLTGTGEYTEAFF
TRBV5-1 18 CASSLGLGTGPAQETQYF
TRBV6-1 14 CATNDRGNNSPLHF